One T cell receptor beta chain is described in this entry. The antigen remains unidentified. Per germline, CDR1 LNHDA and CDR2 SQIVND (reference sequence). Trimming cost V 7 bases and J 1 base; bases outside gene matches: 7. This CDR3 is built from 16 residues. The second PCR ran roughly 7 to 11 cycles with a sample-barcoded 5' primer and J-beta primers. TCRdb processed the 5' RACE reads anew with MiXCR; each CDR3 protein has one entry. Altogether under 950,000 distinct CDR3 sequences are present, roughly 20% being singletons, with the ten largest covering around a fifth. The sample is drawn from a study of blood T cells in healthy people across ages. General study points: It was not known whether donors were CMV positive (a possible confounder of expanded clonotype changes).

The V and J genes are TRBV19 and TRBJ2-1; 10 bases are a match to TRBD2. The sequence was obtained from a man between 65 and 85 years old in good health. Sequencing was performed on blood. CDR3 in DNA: TGTGCCAGTACCCCGGGACTAGCGTTTTCCTACAATGAGCAGTTCTTC. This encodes CASTPGLAFSYNEQFF.